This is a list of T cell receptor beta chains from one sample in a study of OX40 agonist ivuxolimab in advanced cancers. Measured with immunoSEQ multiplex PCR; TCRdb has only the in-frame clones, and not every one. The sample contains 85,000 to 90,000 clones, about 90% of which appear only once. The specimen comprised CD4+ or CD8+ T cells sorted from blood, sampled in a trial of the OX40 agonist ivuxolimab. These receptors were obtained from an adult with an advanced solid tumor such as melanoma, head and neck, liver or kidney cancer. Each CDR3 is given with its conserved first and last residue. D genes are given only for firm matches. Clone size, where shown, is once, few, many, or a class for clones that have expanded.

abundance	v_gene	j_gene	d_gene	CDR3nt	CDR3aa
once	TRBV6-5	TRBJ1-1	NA	TGTGCCAGCAGTTACTCGCTAGGGCTCACTGAAGCTTTCTTT	CASSYSLGLTEAFF
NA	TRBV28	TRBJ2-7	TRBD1	TGTGCCAGCAGTTTACCCGACAGGGGCCCCTACGAGCAGTACTTC	CASSLPDRGPYEQYF
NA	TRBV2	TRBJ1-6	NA	TGTGCCAGCAGTGTAGGGCAGGACTCACCCCTCCACTTT	CASSVGQDSPLHF
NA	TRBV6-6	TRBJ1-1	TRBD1	TGTGCCAGCATCGGACAGGGCTTTGGTGAAGCTTTCTTT	CASIGQGFGEAFF
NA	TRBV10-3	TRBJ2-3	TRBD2	TGTGCCATCACGGCTAGCGGGAGTCGAGTGGGCACAGATACGCAGTATTTT	CAITASGSRVGTDTQYF
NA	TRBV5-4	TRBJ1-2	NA	TGTGCCAGCAGCTTGGAGGCAGGGGATGGCTACACCTTC	CASSLEAGDGYTF
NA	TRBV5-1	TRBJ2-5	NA	TGCGCCAGCAGTTCCGGGACTGGAGCATTGTCGGAGACCCAGTACTTC	CASSSGTGALSETQYF
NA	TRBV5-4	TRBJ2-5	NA	TGTGCCAGCAGCTCCCCTGGGCAAGAGACCCAGTACTTC	CASSSPGQETQYF
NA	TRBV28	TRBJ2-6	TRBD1	TGTGCCAGCAGGTCCCCGGGACAGCGCTCTGGGGCCAACGTCCTGACTTTC	CASRSPGQRSGANVLTF
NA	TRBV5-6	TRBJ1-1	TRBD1	TGTGCCAGCAGCCGGGACAGGGTCACTGAAGCTTTCTTT	CASSRDRVTEAFF
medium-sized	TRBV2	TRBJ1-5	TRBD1	TGTGCCAGCAGTCCCGACAGGGGGAGCAATCAGCCCCAGCATTTT	CASSPDRGSNQPQHF
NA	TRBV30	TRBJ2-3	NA	TGTGCCTGGAGCGGACTGGGACCCCAGGACACAGATACGCAGTATTTT	CAWSGLGPQDTDTQYF
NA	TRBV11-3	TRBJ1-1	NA	TGTGCCAGCAGCACGAGGGGTAAGATGTACACTGAAGCTTTCTTT	CASSTRGKMYTEAFF
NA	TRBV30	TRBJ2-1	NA	TGTGCCTGGAGGGGGATCAGCTCCTACAATGAGCAGTTCTTC	CAWRGISSYNEQFF
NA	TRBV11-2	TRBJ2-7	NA	TGTGCCAGCAGCCCAGGACTTCGGAGCTCCTACGAGCAGTACTTC	CASSPGLRSSYEQYF
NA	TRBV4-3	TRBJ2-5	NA	TGCGCCAGCAGCCAAGAATGGGCAGGGGGGCGGGAGACCCAGTACTTC	CASSQEWAGGRETQYF
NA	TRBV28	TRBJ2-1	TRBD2	TGTGCCAGCGGGGGACTAGCGGGAGGGCCTGCGGATGAGCAGTTCTTC	CASGGLAGGPADEQFF
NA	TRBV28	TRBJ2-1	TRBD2	TGTGCCAGCAGGGCCGCGGGACTAGTCGGTTCCAGTGAGCAGTTCTTC	CASRAAGLVGSSEQFF
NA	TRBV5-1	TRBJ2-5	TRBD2	TGCGCCAGCAGGCAGCAACTAGCGGGCCAAGAGACCCAGTACTTC	CASRQQLAGQETQYF
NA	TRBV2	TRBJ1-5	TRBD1	TGTGCCAGCTTGGAGGGGGCCGGCAATCAGCCCCAGCATTTT	CASLEGAGNQPQHF
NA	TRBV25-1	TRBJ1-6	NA	TGTGCCAGCAGTGAATCGAGACTGGACCTTTCACCCCTCCACTTT	CASSESRLDLSPLHF
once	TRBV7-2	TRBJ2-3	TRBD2	TGTGCCAGCAGCTTAGTCGGCGGGGGACTAGCGGGAGGGCGGACGCAGTATTTT	CASSLVGGGLAGGRTQYF
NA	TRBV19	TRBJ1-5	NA	TGTGCCAGTAGAACAGGGTATAGCAATCAGCCCCAGCATTTT	CASRTGYSNQPQHF
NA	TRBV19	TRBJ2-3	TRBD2	TGTGCCAGTAGCCCGAGCGGGAGGTGGACAGATACGCAGTATTTT	CASSPSGRWTDTQYF
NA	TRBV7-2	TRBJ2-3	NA	TGTGCCAGCAGCATAACAGGGTTCGAACCACCCACGCCAGATACGCAGTATTTT	CASSITGFEPPTPDTQYF
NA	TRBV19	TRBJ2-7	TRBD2	TGTGCCAGTAGTATCCCGGGAGGGCAATACGAGCAGTACTTC	CASSIPGGQYEQYF
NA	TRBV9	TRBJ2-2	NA	TGTGCCAGCAGCGTTTCCTCCAACTTGCAGGGGGGGGAGCTGTTTTTT	CASSVSSNLQGGELFF
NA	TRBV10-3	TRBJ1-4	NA	TGTGCCATCAGTGAGTTGGGTGAAAAACTGTTTTTT	CAISELGEKLFF
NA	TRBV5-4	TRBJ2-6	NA	TGTGCCAGCAGCTGGCAAGGCAGTCTCTCTGGGGCCAACGTCCTGACTTTC	CASSWQGSLSGANVLTF
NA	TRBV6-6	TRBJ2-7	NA	TGTGCCAGCAGTTACTCGGCGGTCAGGGCCTCCTACGAGCAGTACTTC	CASSYSAVRASYEQYF
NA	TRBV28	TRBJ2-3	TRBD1	TGTGCCAGCAGTAGAACAGGGGGCACAGATACGCAGTATTTT	CASSRTGGTDTQYF
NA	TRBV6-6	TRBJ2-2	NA	TGTGCCAGCAGCAAGCTAGCAACCGGGGAGCTGTTTTTT	CASSKLATGELFF
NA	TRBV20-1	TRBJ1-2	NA	TGCAGTGCTTCGCATTATCTGGGCTACACCTTC	CSASHYLGYTF
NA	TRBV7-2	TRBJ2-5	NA	TGTGCCAGCAGCTTAGTTGGCGGGATCGGGGAGACCCAGTACTTC	CASSLVGGIGETQYF
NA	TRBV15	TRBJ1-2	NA	TGTGCCACCAGCAATCGGGGGGCCGGCTATGGCTACACCTTC	CATSNRGAGYGYTF
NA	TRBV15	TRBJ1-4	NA	TGTGCCACCAGAGGGCCCCCCGGGAGTGGAGATGAAAAACTGTTTTTT	CATRGPPGSGDEKLFF
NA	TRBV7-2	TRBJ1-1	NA	TGTGCCAGCAGCCGAACAGGGAACACTGAAGCTTTCTTT	CASSRTGNTEAFF
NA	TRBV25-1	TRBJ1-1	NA	TGTGCCAGCAGTGAGACAAGAATGAACACTGAAGCTTTCTTT	CASSETRMNTEAFF
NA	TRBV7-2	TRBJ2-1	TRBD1	TGTGCCAGCACGCGACAGGGTTCGCTTGGGAATGAGCAGTTCTTC	CASTRQGSLGNEQFF